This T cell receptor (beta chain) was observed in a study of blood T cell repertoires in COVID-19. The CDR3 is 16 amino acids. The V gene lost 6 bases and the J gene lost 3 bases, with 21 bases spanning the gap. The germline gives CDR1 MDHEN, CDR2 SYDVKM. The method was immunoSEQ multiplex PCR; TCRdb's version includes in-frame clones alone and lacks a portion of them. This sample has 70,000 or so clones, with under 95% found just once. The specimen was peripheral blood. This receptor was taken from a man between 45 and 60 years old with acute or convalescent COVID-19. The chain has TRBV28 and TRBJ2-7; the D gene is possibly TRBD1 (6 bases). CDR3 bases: TGTGCCAGCAGAACAGGGACACCGAGGGTCTACTACGAGCAGTACTTC. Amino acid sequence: CASRTGTPRVYYEQYF.